This note documents a single TCR beta chain sequence. Its antigen is not known. This specimen belongs to a study of cytomegalovirus exposure and HLA in healthy donors. The primer mix had 60 Vbeta and 13 Jbeta primers. TCRdb keeps only in-frame clones here, not all; method: immunoSEQ multiplex PCR. The sample shows roughly 99,000 clones, approximately 80% of them seen only once. Broader study findings: Rarity characterized most TCR sequences, yet some public TCRs appeared in many donors. It emerged from a later analysis that several of the most significant clusters appeared to be linked to common viral pathogens.

This TCR was recovered from a man in his fifties or sixties in good health and CMV-seropositive. Sample: PBMCs.

The CDR3 coding sequence is TGCGCCAGCAGCATAACACAGGGTTTGACCACCGGGGAGCTGTTTTTT. It yields the protein CASSITQGLTTGELFF. This rearrangement joins TRBV5-1 to TRBJ2-2; possibly TRBD1 for D (6 bases). V was cut by 4 bases and J by 4 bases, with 17 bases left in between. This CDR3 comprises 16 residues. Germline V gene lookup returns CDR1 SGHRS and CDR2 YFSETQ.